This TCR beta chain emerged from a study of T cell responses to AZD1222 COVID-19 vaccine. Study results and caveats: The sample set comprised mostly white British donors with more females, and clonal diversity was possibly underestimated.

Germline V gene sequence: CDR1 WNHNN, CDR2 SYGVQD (reference sequence). This CDR3 comprises 13 residues. The J segment lost 9 bases and the V segment lost 5 bases, leaving 3 bases of the junction unmatched. Assay used: immunoSEQ multiplex PCR; TCRdb lists only in-frame clones, some missing. This table has about 130,000 clones, 92% appearing once. On this clone: Its specificity is not known.

The V call is TRBV10-1, the J call TRBJ2-1; TRBD2 agrees at 11 bases. The clonotype was recovered from an adult in good health. The input for sequencing was peripheral blood, taken on day 0 of AZD1222 vaccination. DNA of the CDR3: TGCGCCAGCAGTCTAGCGGGAGGTAGTGAGCAGTTCTTC. This translates into CASSLAGGSEQFF.